The rows below give T cell receptor beta chains drawn from one sample of a study of T cell repertoires in cytomegalovirus infection. TCRdb reanalysed the reads using MiXCR and keeps one entry per CDR3 protein. The sample yields about 190,000 distinct CDR3 sequences, 28% seen once. The source material was PBMCs. The receptors were gathered from a human donor in good health (CMV status not recorded). Some clones in this sample may be carry-over from other donors' samples. Both conserved end residues are part of each CDR3. D genes are given only for firm matches. Size is stated for part of the rows, as once, few or many counts, or as a class when the clone is expanded.

many | TRBJ1-6 | . | TRBV7-2 | CASSSQGAARESPLHF | TGTGCCAGCAGCTCCCAAGGGGCGGCAAGGGAATCACCCCTCCACTTT
. | TRBJ1-4 | . | TRBV7-8 | CANSLRAATNEKLFF | TGTGCCAACAGCCTCAGGGCTGCAACTAATGAAAAACTGTTTTTT
. | TRBJ1-3 | . | TRBV30 | CAWRGPAGGNTIYF | TGTGCCTGGAGAGGACCGGCCGGGGGAAACACCATATATTTT
many | TRBJ2-2 | . | TRBV7-2 | CASSRDGRSGELFF | TGTGCCAGCAGCCGGGACGGAAGGTCCGGGGAGCTGTTTTTT
. | TRBJ2-5 | . | TRBV4-2 | CASSQERFQETQYF | TGTGCCAGCAGCCAAGAGCGGTTCCAAGAGACCCAGTACTTC
. | TRBJ2-2 | . | TRBV6-2/TRBV6-3 | CASSYSGYTGELFF | TGTGCCAGCAGTTATAGTGGGTACACCGGGGAGCTGTTTTTT
few | TRBJ1-5 | . | TRBV12-3/TRBV12-4 | CASSPGATQPQHF | TGTGCCAGCAGCCCAGGGGCGACTCAGCCCCAGCATTTT
many | TRBJ1-5 | TRBD1 | TRBV28 | CASSQGGMPDQPQHF | TGTGCCAGCAGCCAGGGGGGGATGCCCGATCAGCCCCAGCATTTT
. | TRBJ2-5 | . | TRBV6-2/TRBV6-3 | CASREGGWTQYF | TGTGCCAGCAGGGAGGGGGGTTGGACCCAGTACTTC
. | TRBJ1-4 | . | TRBV29-1 | CSVEGTESNEKLFF | TGCAGCGTTGAAGGGACAGAATCAAATGAAAAACTGTTTTTT
. | TRBJ1-1 | . | TRBV12-3/TRBV12-4 | CASTPGADTEAFF | TGTGCCAGCACGCCTGGGGCGGACACTGAAGCTTTCTTT
few | TRBJ2-2 | . | TRBV4-2 | CASSQAGPTGELFF | TGTGCCAGCAGCCAAGCCGGCCCAACCGGGGAGCTGTTTTTT
few | TRBJ1-5 | . | TRBV7-2 | CASSLGGGLGNQPQHF | TGTGCCAGCAGCTTGGGGGGGGGGCTTGGCAATCAGCCCCAGCATTTT